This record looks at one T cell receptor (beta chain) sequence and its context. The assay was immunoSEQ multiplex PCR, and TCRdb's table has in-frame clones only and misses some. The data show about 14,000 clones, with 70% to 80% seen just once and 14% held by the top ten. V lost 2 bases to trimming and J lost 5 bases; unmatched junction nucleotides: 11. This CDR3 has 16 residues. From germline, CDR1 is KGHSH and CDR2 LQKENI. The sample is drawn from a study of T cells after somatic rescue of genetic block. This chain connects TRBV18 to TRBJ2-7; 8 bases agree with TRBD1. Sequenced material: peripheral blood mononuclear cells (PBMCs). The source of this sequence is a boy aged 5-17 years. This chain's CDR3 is CASSPLRTGGKDEQYF. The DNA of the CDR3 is TGTGCCAGCTCACCATTAAGAACAGGGGGTAAGGACGAGCAGTACTTC.